One T cell receptor beta chain is described in this entry. Antigen unknown. The CDR3 covers 11 residues. Germline V CDR1 and CDR2: MNHEY, SVGAGI. Next came a second PCR, run for roughly 6 to 11 cycles, which used a sample-barcoded 5' primer along with a J-beta primer mix. TCRdb analysed the 5' RACE reads with MiXCR anew, one entry per CDR3 protein. Among about 1.4 million distinct CDR3 sequences listed, roughly 59% were seen once. The data were obtained in a study of blood T cells in healthy people across ages. Notes on the study in general: Lack of knowledge of donor CMV status possibly confounded expanded clonotype changes. Compared with aged donors, long-lived donors showed fewer expanded clones, suggesting selection.

The sequenced sample consisted of blood. The chain uses TRBV6-5 and TRBJ2-3, with D possibly being TRBD2 (5 bases). With the DNA end fitting TRBJ2-5 better, the J assignment may be wrong. This TCR derives from a man between 18 and 29 years old in good health. Here the CDR3 reads CASSSGNTQYF. The CDR3 nucleotides read TGTGCCAGCAGTTCCGGGAACACCCAGTACTTC.